One T cell receptor beta chain is described in this entry. Its matching antigen is unknown. The data derive from a study of early T cells in non-severe SARS-CoV-2 infection. Study-wide results and limits: In VDJdb matching, anti-spike CD8 responses were favored while private and CD4 specificities went missing.

In the library, individual cDNA molecules carried attached unique molecular identifiers. TCRdb independently ran MiXCR on the 5' RACE reads; one entry per CDR3 protein. The sample contains tens of thousands of distinct CDR3 sequences, 8.5% to 10% of which appear only once. Germline lookup yields CDR1 SGHTA and CDR2 FQGTGA. The CDR3 spans 13 residues. V was cut by 5 bases and J by 1 base, with 8 bases left in between. Here the sequenced sample was whole blood, taken at baseline. The receptor comes from an adult who was a healthcare worker with PCR-confirmed SARS-CoV-2 infection or an uninfected control (not recorded which). The V call is TRBV7-3, the J call TRBJ1-1; D is unresolved. Here the CDR3 reads CASSRLPNTEAFF. CDR3 in DNA: TGTGCCAGCAGCCGACTACCGAACACTGAAGCTTTCTTT.